The text below deals with one T cell receptor (beta chain). This clonotype was counted between two and nine times. Its antigen is still unknown. No base quality values were provided; no much bigger clone lies one nucleotide off. This entry is derived from a study of T-cell memory formation after mild COVID-19 (dated by TCRdb to the early 2020s). For context, the study as a whole: Most TCR sequence clusters were specific to one of the two donors. Two young, previously healthy adult volunteers, one female and one male, were included in the cohort. Longitudinal TCRalpha and TCRbeta repertoire sequencing tracked T-cell clones expanding and contracting after mild COVID-19 in two donors.

CDR1 MDHEN and CDR2 SYDVKM were looked up in the germline V gene. V lost 6 bases and J lost 4 bases; the stretch between them is 16 bases long. The CDR3 has 14 amino acids, counting the end cysteine and phenylalanine. Here the CDR3 DNA is all that survives: 42 bases in frame from base 1. Beyond this particular receptor, the publication reports: Some responding clones were detected in pre-infection memory, which suggested that pre-existing cross-reactive memory T cells had joined the SARS-CoV-2 response. Contracting CD4+ clones appeared mostly in the CM and EM memory subsets, whereas CD8+ clones were enriched in EMRA. From day 15 to 85, contracting clones showed balanced CD4/CD8 phenotypes, whereas a second wave of clones that expanded from day 15 to 37 leaned towards CD4+. The second-wave clones that peaked on day 37 were not confirmed to be SARS-CoV-2 specific. The study covered only a couple of mild cases, and larger cohorts including severe cases with pre-infection samples were considered necessary.

Instrument on record: Illumina NovaSeq 6000. TCRalpha and TCRbeta cDNA libraries were constructed by 5'RACE with constant-segment primers, with sample barcodes and unique molecular identifiers being introduced. RNA was extracted from every sample with Trizol reagent. Libraries were amplified in two PCR steps, with a second sample barcode and Illumina TruSeq adapters added in the second step. Sequencing of the libraries was done on an Illumina NovaSeq, producing 2 x 150 bp paired-end reads. The original methods were these. The reads were demultiplexed and collapsed into UMI-guided consensus sequences using migec v1.2.7. Using mixcr v2.1.11, UMI consensuses were aligned to TRA and TRB V and J templates and then assembled into clonotypes. A clonotype was counted as expanded or contracted only if both edgeR and NoisET called the change significant, with noise models trained on biological replicates. For edgeR calls, the cutoffs were a false discovery rate-adjusted p below 0.01 and a log2 fold-change threshold of 1. As an exploratory analysis of dynamics, max-normalized trajectories of the 1000 most abundant clonotypes were examined with PCA combined with hierarchical clustering. Separately sequenced CD4+ and CD8+ repertoires were used to assign the CD4 or CD8 phenotype of responding clones. TCRdb reprocessed the public reads (quality trimming at Q25 with fastp, clone calling with MiXCR) and kept in-frame beta chains. Every distinct CDR3 protein forms one entry, paired with its most common genes and DNA. For this entry, the V and J calls and clone size follow TCRdb and not the study's own pipeline. The sample table shows 380,000 or so distinct CDR3 sequences, and about 13% are seen once. Clones ranked in the top ten supply approximately 21% of the sample.

Ficoll-Paque density gradient centrifugation was the method used to isolate PBMCs. This TCR derives from a man aged 18 to 30 who had mild COVID-19 (a few samples of this study predate the infection). The sample titles of this study are shuffled in the database, so cell type and time point are left out; the donor was told from shared clones. The sequenced material came from PBMCs or a T cell subset sorted from them (not recorded which). Recombination linked TRBV28 to TRBJ2-7; confidence is insufficient to name the D gene. The CDR3 sequence is CASRRSSPLYEQYF. The base sequence is TGTGCCAGCAGGAGGAGTTCCCCTCTATACGAGCAGTACTTC. When the CDR3 is completed using the reference TRBV28 and TRBJ2-7 genes on either side, the full variable domain is DVKVTQSSRYLVKRTGEKVFLECVQDMDHENMFWYRQDPGLGLRLIYFSYDVKMKEKGDIPEGYSVSREKKERFSLILESASTNQTSMYLCASRRSSPLYEQYFGPGTRLTVT.